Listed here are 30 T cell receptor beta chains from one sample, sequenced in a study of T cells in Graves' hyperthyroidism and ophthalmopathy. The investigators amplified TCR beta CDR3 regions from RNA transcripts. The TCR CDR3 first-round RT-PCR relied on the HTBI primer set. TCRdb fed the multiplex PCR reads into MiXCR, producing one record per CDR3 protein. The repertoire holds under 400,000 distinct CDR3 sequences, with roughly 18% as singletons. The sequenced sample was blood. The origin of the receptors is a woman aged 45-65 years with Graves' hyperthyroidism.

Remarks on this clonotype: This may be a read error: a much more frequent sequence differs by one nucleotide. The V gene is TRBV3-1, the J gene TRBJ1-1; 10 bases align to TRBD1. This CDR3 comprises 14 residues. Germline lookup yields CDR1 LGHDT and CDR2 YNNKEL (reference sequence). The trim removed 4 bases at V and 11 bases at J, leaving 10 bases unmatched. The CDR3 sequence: CASSRAGTGVRAFF. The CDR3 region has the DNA TGTGCCAGCAGCCGGGCCGGGACAGGGGTTCGGGCTTTCTTT.

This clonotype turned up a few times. CDR3 in amino acids: CASNPSGLRGTDTQYF. In DNA, the CDR3 is TGTGCCAGCAACCCGTCGGGACTCAGGGGCACAGATACGCAGTATTTT. The chain joins TRBV9 to TRBJ2-3, with D possibly TRBD2 on 6 matching bases. In germline, CDR1 is SGDLS, CDR2 YYNGEE. Between the trimmed V and J ends, which lost 6 bases and 1 base, there was a span of 18 bases. The length of the CDR3 is 16 residues.

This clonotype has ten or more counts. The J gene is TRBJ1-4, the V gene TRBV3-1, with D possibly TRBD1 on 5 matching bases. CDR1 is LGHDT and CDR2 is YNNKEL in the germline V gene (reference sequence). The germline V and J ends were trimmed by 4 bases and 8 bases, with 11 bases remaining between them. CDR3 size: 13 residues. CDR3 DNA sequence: TGTGCCAGCAGCCTTGGGACTGCAGAAAAACTGTTTTTT. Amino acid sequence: CASSLGTAEKLFF.

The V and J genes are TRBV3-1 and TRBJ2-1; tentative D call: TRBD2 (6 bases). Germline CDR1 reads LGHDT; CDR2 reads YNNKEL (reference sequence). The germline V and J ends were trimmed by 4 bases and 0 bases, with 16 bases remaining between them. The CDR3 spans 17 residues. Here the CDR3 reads CASSRLVGGNSYNEQFF. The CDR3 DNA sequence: TGTGCCAGCAGCCGACTAGTTGGGGGGAACTCCTACAATGAGCAGTTCTTC.

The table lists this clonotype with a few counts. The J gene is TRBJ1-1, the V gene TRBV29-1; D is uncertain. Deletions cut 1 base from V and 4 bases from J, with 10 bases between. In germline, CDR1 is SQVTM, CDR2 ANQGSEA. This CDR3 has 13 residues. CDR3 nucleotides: TGCAGCGTTGAAGGCGGATCCCTCACTGAAGCTTTCTTT. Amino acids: CSVEGGSLTEAFF.

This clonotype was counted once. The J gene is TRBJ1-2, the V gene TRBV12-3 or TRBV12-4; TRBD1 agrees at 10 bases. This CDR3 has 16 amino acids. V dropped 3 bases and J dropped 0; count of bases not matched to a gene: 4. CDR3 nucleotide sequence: TGTGCCAGCAGTTTGGGGACAGGGGCCGCTAACTATGGCTACACCTTC. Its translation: CASSLGTGAANYGYTF.

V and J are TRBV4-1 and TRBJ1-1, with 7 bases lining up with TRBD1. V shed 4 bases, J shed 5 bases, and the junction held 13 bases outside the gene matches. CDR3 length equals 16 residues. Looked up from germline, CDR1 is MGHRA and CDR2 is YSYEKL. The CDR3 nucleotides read TGCGCCAGCAGCCGGTCAGGGGGTTCGGCGGGAACTGAAGCTTTCTTT. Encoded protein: CASSRSGGSAGTEAFF.

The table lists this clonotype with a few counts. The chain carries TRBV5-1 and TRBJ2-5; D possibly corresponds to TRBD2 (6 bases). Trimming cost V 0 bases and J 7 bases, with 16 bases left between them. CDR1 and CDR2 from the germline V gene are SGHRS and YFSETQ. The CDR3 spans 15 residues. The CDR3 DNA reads TGCGCCAGCAGCTTGGCCGGTCAGGGAGGTGGGACCCAGTACTTC. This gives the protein CASSLAGQGGGTQYF. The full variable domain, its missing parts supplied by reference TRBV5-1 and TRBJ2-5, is KAGVTQTPRYLIKTRGQQVTLSCSPISGHRSVSWYQQTPGQGLQFLFEYFSETQRNKGNFPGRFSGRQFSNSRSEMNVSTLELGDSALYLCASSLAGQGGGTQYFGPGTRLLVL.

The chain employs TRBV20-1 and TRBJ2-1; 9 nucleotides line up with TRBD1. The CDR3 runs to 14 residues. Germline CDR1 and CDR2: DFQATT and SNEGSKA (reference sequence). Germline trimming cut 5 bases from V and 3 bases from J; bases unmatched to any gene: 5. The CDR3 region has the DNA TGCAGTGCTGCACCGGGACAGGGCTACAATGAGCAGTTCTTC. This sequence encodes CSAAPGQGYNEQFF.

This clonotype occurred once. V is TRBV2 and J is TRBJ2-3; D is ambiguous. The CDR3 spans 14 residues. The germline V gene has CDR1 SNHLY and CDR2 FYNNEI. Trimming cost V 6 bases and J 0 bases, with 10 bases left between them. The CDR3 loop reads CASRASSSTDTQYF. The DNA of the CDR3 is TGTGCCAGCAGAGCTTCCTCAAGCACAGATACGCAGTATTTT.

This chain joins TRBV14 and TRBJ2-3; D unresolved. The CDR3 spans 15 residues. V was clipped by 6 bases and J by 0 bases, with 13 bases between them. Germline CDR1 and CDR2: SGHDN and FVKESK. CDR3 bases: TGTGCCAGCAGACACTCTGGTACAAGCACAGATACGCAGTATTTT. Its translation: CASRHSGTSTDTQYF.

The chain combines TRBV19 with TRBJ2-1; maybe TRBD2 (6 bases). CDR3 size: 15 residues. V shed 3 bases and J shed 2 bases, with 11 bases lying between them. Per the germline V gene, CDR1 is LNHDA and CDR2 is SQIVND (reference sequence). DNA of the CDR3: TGTGCCAGTAGTATGTACGGGGAGGCCTACAATGAGCAGTTCTTC. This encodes CASSMYGEAYNEQFF.

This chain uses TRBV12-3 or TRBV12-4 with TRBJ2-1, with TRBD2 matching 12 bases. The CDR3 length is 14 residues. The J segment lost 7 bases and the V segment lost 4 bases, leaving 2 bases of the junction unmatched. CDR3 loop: CASSSGLAGNEQFF. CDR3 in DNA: TGTGCCAGCAGTTCCGGACTAGCGGGAAATGAGCAGTTCTTC.

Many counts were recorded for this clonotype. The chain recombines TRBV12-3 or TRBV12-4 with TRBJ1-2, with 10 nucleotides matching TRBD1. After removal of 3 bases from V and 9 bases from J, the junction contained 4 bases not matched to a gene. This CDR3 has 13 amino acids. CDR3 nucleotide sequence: TGTGCCAGCAGTTTCGGGGACAGGGGAAGCTACACCTTC. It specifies CASSFGDRGSYTF.

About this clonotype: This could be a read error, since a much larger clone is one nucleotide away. CDR3 sequence reads: CSAPTSSGPSYEQFF. As DNA, the CDR3 is TGCAGTGCTCCCACCTCTAGCGGGCCGTCCTACGAGCAGTTCTTC. The V gene is TRBV20-1, the J gene TRBJ2-7; 8 nucleotides match TRBD2. The assigned J gene may be wrong: the sequence end matches TRBJ2-1 better. This CDR3 has 15 residues. Germline-derived CDR1 and CDR2 are DFQATT and SNEGSKA (reference sequence).

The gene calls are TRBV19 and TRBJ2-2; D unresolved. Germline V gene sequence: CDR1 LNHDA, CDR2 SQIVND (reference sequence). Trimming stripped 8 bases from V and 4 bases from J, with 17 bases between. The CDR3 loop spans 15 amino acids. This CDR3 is CASGPIRDTTGELFF. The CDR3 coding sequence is TGTGCCAGTGGGCCTATTAGAGATACCACCGGGGAGCTGTTTTTT.

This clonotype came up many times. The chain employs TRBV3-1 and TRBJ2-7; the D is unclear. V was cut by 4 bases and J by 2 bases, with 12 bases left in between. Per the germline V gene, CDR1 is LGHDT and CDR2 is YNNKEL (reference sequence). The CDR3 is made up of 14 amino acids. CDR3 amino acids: CASSPNWDPYEQYF. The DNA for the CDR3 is TGTGCCAGCAGCCCTAACTGGGATCCCTACGAGCAGTACTTC.

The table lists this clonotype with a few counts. Here the CDR3 DNA reads TGTGCCAGCAGCCAAGATAGCCAGGGATTTTCCTACGAGCAGTACTTC. This gives the protein CASSQDSQGFSYEQYF. V and J are TRBV4-2 and TRBJ2-7; D might be TRBD1 (5 bases). Germline loops: CDR1 LGHNA, CDR2 YNFKEQ. The CDR3 extends over 16 amino acids. Deletions cut 0 bases from V and 1 base from J, with 13 bases between.

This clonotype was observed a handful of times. The CDR3 sequence: CAGSWQGNTGELFF. The DNA of the CDR3 is TGTGCCGGAAGTTGGCAGGGGAACACCGGGGAGCTGTTTTTT. The rearrangement links TRBV30 to TRBJ2-2; possible D gene TRBD1, 5 bases. Germline V CDR1 and CDR2: GTSNPN, SVGIG (reference sequence). The V and J ends lost 8 bases and 1 base respectively, with 14 bases between them. There are 14 residues in the CDR3.

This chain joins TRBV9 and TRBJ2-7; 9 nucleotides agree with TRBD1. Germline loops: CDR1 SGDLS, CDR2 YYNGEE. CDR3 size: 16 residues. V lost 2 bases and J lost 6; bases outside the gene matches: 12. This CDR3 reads CASSVEPGGQGGEQYF. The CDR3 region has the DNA TGTGCCAGCAGCGTGGAACCTGGGGGACAGGGTGGCGAGCAGTACTTC.

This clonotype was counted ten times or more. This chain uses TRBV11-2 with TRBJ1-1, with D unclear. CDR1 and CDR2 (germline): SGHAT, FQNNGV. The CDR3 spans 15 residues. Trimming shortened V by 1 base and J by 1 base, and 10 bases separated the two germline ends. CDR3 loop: CASSLGRAANTEAFF. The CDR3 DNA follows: TGTGCCAGCAGCTTAGGACGGGCCGCGAACACTGAAGCTTTCTTT.

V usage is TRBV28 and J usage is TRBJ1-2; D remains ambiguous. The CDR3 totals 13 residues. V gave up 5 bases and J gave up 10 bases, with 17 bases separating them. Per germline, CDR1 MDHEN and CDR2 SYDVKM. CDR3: CASSLHNSGFYTF. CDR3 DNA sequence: TGTGCCAGCAGTCTACACAATTCAGGTTTCTACACCTTC.

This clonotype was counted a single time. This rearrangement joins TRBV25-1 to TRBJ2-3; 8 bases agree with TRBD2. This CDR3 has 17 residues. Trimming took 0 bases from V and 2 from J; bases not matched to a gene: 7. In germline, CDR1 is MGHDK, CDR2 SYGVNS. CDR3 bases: TGTGCCAGCAGTGAATACCCCACTAGCGGATACACAGATACGCAGTATTTT. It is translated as CASSEYPTSGYTDTQYF.

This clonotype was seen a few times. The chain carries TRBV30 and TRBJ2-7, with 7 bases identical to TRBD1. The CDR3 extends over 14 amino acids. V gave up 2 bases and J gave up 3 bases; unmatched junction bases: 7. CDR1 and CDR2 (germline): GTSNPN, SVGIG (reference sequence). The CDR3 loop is CAWSMEGGFYEQYF. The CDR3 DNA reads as TGTGCCTGGAGTATGGAAGGGGGCTTCTACGAGCAGTACTTC.

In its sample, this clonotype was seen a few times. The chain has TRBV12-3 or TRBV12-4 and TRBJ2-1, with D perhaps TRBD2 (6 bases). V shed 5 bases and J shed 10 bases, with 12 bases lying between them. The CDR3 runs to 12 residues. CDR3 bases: TGTGCCAGCAGTATAATACGGGGGGAGCAGTTCTTC. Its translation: CASSIIRGEQFF.

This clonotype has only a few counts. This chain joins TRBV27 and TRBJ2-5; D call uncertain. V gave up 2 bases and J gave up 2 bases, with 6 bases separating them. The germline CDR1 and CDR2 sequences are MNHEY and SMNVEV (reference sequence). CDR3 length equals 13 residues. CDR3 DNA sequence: TGTGCCAGCAGTTTAGAGTGGCAAGAGACCCAGTACTTC. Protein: CASSLEWQETQYF.

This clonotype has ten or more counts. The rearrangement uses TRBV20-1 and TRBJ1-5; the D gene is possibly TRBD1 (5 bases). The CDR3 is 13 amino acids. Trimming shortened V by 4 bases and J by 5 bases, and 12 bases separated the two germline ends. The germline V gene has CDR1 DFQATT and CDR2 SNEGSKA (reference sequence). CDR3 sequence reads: CSATRDGDQPQHF. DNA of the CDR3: TGCAGTGCTACACGGGACGGAGATCAGCCCCAGCATTTT.

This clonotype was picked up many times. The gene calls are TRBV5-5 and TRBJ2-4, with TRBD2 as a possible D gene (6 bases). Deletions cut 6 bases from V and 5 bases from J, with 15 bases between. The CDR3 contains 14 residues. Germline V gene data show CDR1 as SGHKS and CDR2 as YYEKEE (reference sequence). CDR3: CASMGGMGENIQYF. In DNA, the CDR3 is TGTGCCAGCATGGGCGGGATGGGCGAAAACATTCAGTACTTC.

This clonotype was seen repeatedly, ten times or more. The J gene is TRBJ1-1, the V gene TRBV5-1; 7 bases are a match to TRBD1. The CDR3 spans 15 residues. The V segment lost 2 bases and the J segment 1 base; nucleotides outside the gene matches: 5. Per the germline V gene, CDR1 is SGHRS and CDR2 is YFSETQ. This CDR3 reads CASSFDRVSNTEAFF. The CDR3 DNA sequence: TGCGCCAGCAGCTTTGACAGGGTGTCGAACACTGAAGCTTTCTTT.

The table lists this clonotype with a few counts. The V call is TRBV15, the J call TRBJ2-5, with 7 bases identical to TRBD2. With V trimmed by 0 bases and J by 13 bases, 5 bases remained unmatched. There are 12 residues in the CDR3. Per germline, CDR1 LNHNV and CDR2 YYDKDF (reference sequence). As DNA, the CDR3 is TGTGCCACCAGCAGAGATTTCGGGGGGTCGTACTTC. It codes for CATSRDFGGSYF.